The 25 T cell receptor beta chains below were found in one sample sequenced in a study of T cell changes during pregnancy in multiple sclerosis. Measured with immunoSEQ multiplex PCR; TCRdb has only the in-frame clones, and not every one. The sample lists tens of thousands of clones; 80% to 95% were seen once. Specimen: peripheral blood, collected in the first trimester of pregnancy. The receptors here all came from a female donor with multiple sclerosis, enrolled in a pregnancy study.

The V call is TRBV28, the J call TRBJ1-1; D is undetermined. The CDR3 runs to 14 residues. Germline CDR1 reads MDHEN; CDR2 reads SYDVKM. Trimming removed 4 bases at V and 12 bases at J, with 21 bases between. The CDR3 sequence is CASSSAHSDRGSFF. In nucleotides, the CDR3 is TGTGCCAGCAGTTCCGCCCACTCAGACCGGGGATCTTTCTTT.

The chain links TRBV27 to TRBJ1-1; 8 bases are shared with TRBD1. With 5 bases clipped from V and 1 base from J, the junction kept 6 bases outside the gene matches. The V gene's germline CDR1 is MNHEY and CDR2 SMNVEV (reference sequence). The CDR3 extends over 15 amino acids. The CDR3 protein is CASSPGTGGNTEAFF. CDR3 nucleotides: TGTGCCAGCAGTCCCGGGACAGGAGGGAACACTGAAGCTTTCTTT.

The gene calls are TRBV5-1 and TRBJ2-7, with D maybe TRBD2 (6 bases). The length of the CDR3 is 14 residues. The ends were cut back, 1 base at V and 2 bases at J, with 10 bases in the middle. CDR1 and CDR2 from the germline V gene are SGHRS and YFSETQ. The CDR3 DNA reads as TGCGCCAGCAGCTTGCCTAGCGTGGCCTACGAGCAGTACTTC. Its protein is CASSLPSVAYEQYF.

The chain combines TRBV5-1 with TRBJ1-1, with D possibly matching TRBD1 (5 bases). This CDR3 is 13 amino acids long. Deletions cut 0 bases from V and 8 bases from J, with 11 bases between. Germline loops: CDR1 SGHRS, CDR2 YFSETQ. CDR3 region: CASSLAGGSEAFF. CDR3 bases: TGCGCCAGCAGCTTGGCCGGGGGGTCGGAAGCTTTCTTT.

The chain has TRBV4-1 and TRBJ2-7, with D perhaps matching TRBD2 (5 bases). The V and J ends lost 3 bases and 2 bases respectively, with 14 bases between them. Germline V gene sequence: CDR1 MGHRA, CDR2 YSYEKL. The CDR3 spans 15 residues. This chain's CDR3 is CASSQDGLVTYEQYF. The DNA for the CDR3 is TGCGCCAGCAGCCAGGATGGACTCGTAACCTACGAGCAGTACTTC.

The chain couples TRBV2 to TRBJ1-3; 9 bases fit TRBD1. From germline, CDR1 is SNHLY and CDR2 FYNNEI. The V segment lost 7 bases and the J segment 1 base; nucleotides outside the gene matches: 8. The CDR3 sequence is 16 residues long. CDR3 in amino acids: CASNKSGTGSGNTIYF. CDR3 bases: TGTGCCAGCAACAAATCCGGGACAGGGTCTGGAAACACCATATATTTT.

The chain joins TRBV7-9 to TRBJ2-3; no clear D gene. Germline V gene data show CDR1 as SEHNR and CDR2 as FQNEAQ (reference sequence). The germline V and J ends were trimmed by 5 bases and 6 bases, with 12 bases remaining between them. The CDR3 consists of 13 residues. CDR3 DNA: TGTGCCAGCAGCCCCAAGATCCAGGATACGCAGTATTTT. Encoded protein: CASSPKIQDTQYF. The entire variable domain, with the rest obtained from reference TRBV7-9 and TRBJ2-3, is as follows: DTGVSQNPRHKITKRGQNVTFRCDPISEHNRLYWYRQTLGQGPEFLTYFQNEAQLEKSRLLSDRFSAERPKGSFSTLEIQRTEQGDSAMYLCASSPKIQDTQYFGPGTRLTVL.

The chain couples TRBV5-3 to TRBJ2-7, with 9 nucleotides matching TRBD2. TRBV5-3 falls under the ORF class, with uncertain function. The CDR3 is 15 amino acids. J lost 4 bases, V lost 3 bases, and 8 bases had no gene match. CDR3 DNA sequence: TGTGCCAGAAGCTCGGGTAGCGGGAGAAAGTACGAGCAGTACTTC. Its translation: CARSSGSGRKYEQYF.

This chain links TRBV7-2 with TRBJ2-3; TRBD2 matches at 15 bases. CDR3 size: 19 residues. Germline V gene lookup returns CDR1 SGHTA and CDR2 FQGNSA. The junction had 10 bases not matched to a gene; V was cut back by 4 bases and J by 2 bases. CDR3 bases: TGTGCCAGCAGCTCTATACGGTGGACTAGCGGGAGGGACACAGATACGCAGTATTTT. It is translated as CASSSIRWTSGRDTDTQYF.

In DNA, the CDR3 is TGTGCCAGCAGCCGGACGGAAAGGACTAGCGGGAGCTACGAGCAGTACTTC. Translation: CASSRTERTSGSYEQYF. The chain recombines TRBV11-2 with TRBJ2-7; TRBD2 matches 13 bases. This CDR3 is 17 amino acids long. Germline V gene lookup returns CDR1 SGHAT and CDR2 FQNNGV. J lost 3 bases, V lost 5 bases, and 10 bases had no gene match.

The rearrangement joins TRBV6-7 to TRBJ2-7; TRBD1 matches at 8 bases. TRBV6-7 is identified as an open reading frame with a role that is uncertain. CDR3 size: 15 residues. J gave up 5 bases and V 6 bases, and 12 bases lay outside the gene matches. The CDR3 DNA reads as TGTGCCAGCAGACTTAGACAGGGGAGGAACCACGAGCAGTACTTC. Its translation: CASRLRQGRNHEQYF.

This sequence joins TRBV4-1 and TRBJ2-2, with 9 bases that match TRBD2. This CDR3 has 15 amino acids. The trim removed 1 base at V and 5 bases at J, leaving 2 bases unmatched. Germline lookup yields CDR1 MGHRA and CDR2 YSYEKL. CDR3 nucleotide sequence: TGCGCCAGCAGCCAAGGGCTAGCGGGAACCGGGGAGCTGTTTTTT. It translates to CASSQGLAGTGELFF.

The CDR3 nucleotides are TGTGCCAGCAGTCCCACCTTACTTTACTCCTACGAGCAGTACTTC. Amino acid sequence: CASSPTLLYSYEQYF. The V gene is TRBV27, the J gene TRBJ2-7; D is unresolved. Germline CDR1 MNHEY, CDR2 SMNVEV (reference sequence). Trimming stripped 5 bases from V and 0 bases from J, with 14 bases between. This CDR3 has 15 amino acids.

The chain joins TRBV7-9 to TRBJ1-1; D remains unclear. The CDR3 contains 13 residues. With 5 bases removed from V and 4 bases from J, the gap between germline ends came to 11 bases. The germline gives CDR1 SEHNR, CDR2 FQNEAQ (reference sequence). The CDR3 DNA reads as TGTGCCAGCAGCCCTGGGGAGGGCACTGAAGCTTTCTTT. It yields the protein CASSPGEGTEAFF.

The chain links TRBV27 to TRBJ1-5; no definite D call. Germline-derived CDR1 and CDR2 are MNHEY and SMNVEV (reference sequence). The ends were cut back, 0 bases at V and 0 bases at J, with 9 bases in the middle. CDR3 length equals 16 residues. CDR3 nucleotide sequence: TGTGCCAGCAGTTTATCCGGTCCCTATAGCAATCAGCCCCAGCATTTT. The encoded protein is CASSLSGPYSNQPQHF.

The chain couples TRBV19 to TRBJ2-3; D gene unclear. Germline V lookup: CDR1 LNHDA, CDR2 SQIVND (reference sequence). This CDR3 spans 13 amino acids. Trimming cost V 8 bases and J 2 bases, with 11 bases left between them. The CDR3 loop is CASSSVSTDTQYF. The CDR3, as DNA: TGTGCCAGTTCGTCGGTATCCACAGATACGCAGTATTTT.

This chain uses TRBV4-1 with TRBJ2-1; TRBD2 matches at 12 bases. This CDR3 is built from 19 residues. Germline CDR1 and CDR2: MGHRA and YSYEKL. Trimming at V came to 4 bases and at J to 7 bases, leaving 17 bases not matched to a gene. The CDR3 loop reads CASSPRVLKASGRGNEQFF. In DNA form, the CDR3 reads TGCGCCAGCAGCCCGAGAGTTCTGAAGGCTAGCGGGAGGGGGAATGAGCAGTTCTTC.

As for this clone: This same CDR3 is encoded by further DNA sequences in the sample. The chain links TRBV9 to TRBJ2-2; TRBD2 is a possible D gene (6 bases). Trimming cost V 2 bases and J 5 bases, with 7 bases left between them. In germline, CDR1 is SGDLS, CDR2 YYNGEE. The CDR3 length is 13 residues. CDR3 loop: CASSVGGTGELFF. CDR3 coding DNA: TGTGCCAGCAGCGTTGGGGGGACCGGGGAGCTGTTTTTT.

V and J are TRBV9 and TRBJ2-7; D may be TRBD2 (6 bases). V lost 0 bases to trimming and J lost 0 bases, with 10 bases between them. The CDR3 length is 15 residues. Germline V gene sequence: CDR1 SGDLS, CDR2 YYNGEE. The CDR3 nucleotides are TGTGCCAGCAGCGTAGGGGACTCATCCTCCTACGAGCAGTACTTC. Protein sequence: CASSVGDSSSYEQYF.

The rearrangement uses TRBV6-5 and TRBJ1-2; 9 bases are a match to TRBD1. The CDR3 consists of 15 residues. In germline, CDR1 is MNHEY, CDR2 SVGAGI. V trimming: 4 bases; J trimming: 4 bases; junction bases outside the gene matches: 7. The DNA for the CDR3 is TGTGCCAGCAGTTCCTCTTGGGGACAGGGCTATGGCTACACCTTC. It specifies CASSSSWGQGYGYTF.

The genes are TRBV30 and TRBJ1-1, with a tentative D call TRBD1 (6 bases). Trimming removed 1 base at V and 5 bases at J, with 20 bases between. The CDR3 extends over 16 amino acids. Germline assignment: CDR1 GTSNPN and CDR2 SVGIG (reference sequence). Here the CDR3 reads CAWSDQTQGTWTEAFF. The CDR3 DNA reads TGTGCCTGGAGTGATCAAACACAGGGAACGTGGACTGAAGCTTTCTTT.

The V and J genes are TRBV27 and TRBJ2-1, with 11 bases identical to TRBD2. V lost 2 bases and J lost 10; bases outside the gene matches: 7. Germline V gives CDR1 MNHEY, CDR2 SMNVEV (reference sequence). The CDR3 loop spans 15 amino acids. The CDR3 spells CASSLRSGLAVEQFF. The CDR3 nucleotides read TGTGCCAGCAGTTTAAGGTCGGGACTAGCGGTAGAGCAGTTCTTC.

This chain joins TRBV6-5 and TRBJ2-3; 8 bases agree with TRBD2. With 0 bases clipped from V and 2 bases from J, the junction kept 4 bases outside the gene matches. The CDR3 has 16 residues. From germline, CDR1 is MNHEY and CDR2 SVGAGI. The CDR3 DNA reads TGTGCCAGCAGTTACTCCGCGGGAGGACCCACAGATACGCAGTATTTT. As protein: CASSYSAGGPTDTQYF.

This clone was observed once. The chain couples TRBV5-4 to TRBJ2-2, with 7 bases that match TRBD2. The junction had 4 bases not matched to a gene; V was cut back by 0 bases and J by 5 bases. CDR3 size: 15 residues. Germline-derived CDR1 and CDR2 are SGHNT and YYREEE (reference sequence). CDR3 residues: CASSLVQGGTGELFF. The DNA for the CDR3 is TGTGCCAGCAGCTTGGTTCAGGGAGGGACCGGGGAGCTGTTTTTT.

The rearrangement uses TRBV6-5 and TRBJ1-1, with D possibly matching TRBD1 (5 bases). Trimming removed 5 bases from V and 8 bases from J, with 9 bases in between. Germline CDR1 and CDR2: MNHEY and SVGAGI. CDR3 length equals 11 residues. The CDR3 protein is CASSAGREAFF. Written as DNA, the CDR3 is TGTGCCAGCAGTGCAGGGAGGGAAGCTTTCTTT.